This passage covers 3 T cell receptor beta chains from one sample sequenced in a study of blood T cells in healthy people across ages. Together with a sample-barcoded 5' primer, a J-beta primer mix was included in a second PCR lasting about 6 to 11 cycles. MiXCR, run by TCRdb on the 5' RACE reads, gives a single entry per CDR3 protein. Of roughly 700,000 distinct CDR3 sequences in the sample, roughly 49% are singletons; the top ten hold under 35%. Sequencing was done on a sample of blood. Source of these receptors: a woman aged 55-70 years in good health.

Comments on this clonotype: A read error may produce the germline difference seen at one junction end. J is TRBJ1-1 and V is TRBV7-3; possible D gene TRBD1, 5 bases. The germline V gene encodes CDR1 SGHTA and CDR2 FQGTGA. This CDR3 is 13 amino acids long. The CDR3: CAGSSQGDTEAFF. The CDR3 DNA reads as TGTGCCGGCAGCTCTCAGGGAGACACTGAAGCTTTCTTT.

CDR3 protein: CATSRDLLAAAGEQYF. CDR3 nucleotide sequence: TGTGCCACCAGCAGAGATCTTCTGGCAGCCGCGGGAGAGCAGTACTTC. The genes are TRBV15 and TRBJ2-7, with D tentatively TRBD2 (6 bases). Germline assignment: CDR1 LNHNV and CDR2 YYDKDF (reference sequence). CDR3 length: 16 amino acids. Trimming took 0 bases from V and 7 from J, leaving 19 bases between them. Full variable domain (rest looked up from reference TRBV15 and TRBJ2-7): DAMVIQNPRYQVTQFGKPVTLSCSQTLNHNVMYWYQQKSSQAPKLLFHYYDKDFNNEADTPDNFQSRRPNTSFCFLDIRSPGLGDTAMYLCATSRDLLAAAGEQYFGPGTRLTVT.

The rearrangement joins TRBV6-1 to TRBJ1-2, with 7 positions matching TRBD1. V lost 6 bases to trimming and J lost 6 bases; unmatched junction nucleotides: 7. Germline V gene lookup returns CDR1 MNHNS and CDR2 SASEGT. The CDR3 is 13 amino acids. The CDR3 region has the DNA TGTGCCAGCAGGAAGACAGGGAAAGATGGCTACACCTTC. Protein sequence: CASRKTGKDGYTF.